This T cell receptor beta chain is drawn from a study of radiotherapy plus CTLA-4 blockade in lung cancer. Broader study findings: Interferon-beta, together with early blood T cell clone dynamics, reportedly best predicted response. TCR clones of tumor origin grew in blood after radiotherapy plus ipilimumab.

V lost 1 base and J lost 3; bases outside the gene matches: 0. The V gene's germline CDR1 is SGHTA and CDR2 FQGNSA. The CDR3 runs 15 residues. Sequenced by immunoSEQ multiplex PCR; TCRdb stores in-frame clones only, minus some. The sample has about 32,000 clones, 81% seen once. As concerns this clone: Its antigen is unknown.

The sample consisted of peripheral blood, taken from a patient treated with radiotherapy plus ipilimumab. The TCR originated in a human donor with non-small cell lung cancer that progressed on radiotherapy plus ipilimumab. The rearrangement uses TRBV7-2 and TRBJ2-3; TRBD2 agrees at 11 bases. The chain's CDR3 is CASSLVAGGTDTQYF. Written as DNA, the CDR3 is TGTGCCAGCAGCTTAGTAGCGGGGGGGACAGATACGCAGTATTTT.